This TCR beta chain was identified during a study of blood T cell repertoires in COVID-19. Trimming shortened V by 5 bases and J by 3 bases, and 13 bases separated the two germline ends. The germline CDR1 and CDR2 sequences are SEHNR and FQNEAQ (reference sequence). This CDR3 comprises 14 residues. Participants, 18 to 89 years old, spanned about two dozen US areas. The study counted Cohort 3 donors as recovered given two negative PCRs, clearance, or symptom resolution. Original data processing: Reference gene primers were amplified, and this amplification served to estimate nucleated cell counts. Profiled with immunoSEQ multiplex PCR; TCRdb holds only in-frame clones, not every one. D and trimming were read from the DNA, whereas the V and J calls and clone size are those reported in that table. Of 160,000 or so clones listed, roughly 90% are singletons.

Sequenced sample: PBMCs or T cells enriched from blood (not recorded which). The chain combines TRBV7-9 with TRBJ1-1, with D possibly matching TRBD1 (6 bases). The TCR sequence derives from a woman between 50 and 59 years old who had recovered from COVID-19. The CDR3 sequence: CASSVSTGYTEAFF. The CDR3 nucleotides are TGTGCCAGCAGCGTTAGTACAGGGTACACTGAAGCTTTCTTT.